The next 12 T cell receptor beta chains were all read from a single sample in a study of PD-1 blockade in classical Hodgkin lymphoma. Produced via immunoSEQ multiplex PCR; TCRdb's table is partial and in-frame only. The table has about 12,000 clones, roughly 90% seen once. All patients experienced relapse after autologous stem cell transplantation, and brentuximab vedotin exposure was variable. The specimen comprised peripheral blood mononuclear cells (PBMCs), sampled at baseline. Receptors originate from a human donor with classical Hodgkin lymphoma.

Remarks on this clone: One junction end does not reproduce the germline sequence, and a read error may be involved. This rearrangement joins TRBV7-9 to TRBJ1-4, with 10 nucleotides matching TRBD1. The CDR3 totals 15 residues. Germline V gene lookup returns CDR1 SEHNR and CDR2 FQNEAQ (reference sequence). The CDR3 nucleotides read TGTGCCGGCAGTGCAAGGACAGGGGGTAATGAAAAACTGTTTTTT. Amino acids: CAGSARTGGNEKLFF.

The chain recombines TRBV5-4 with TRBJ1-5; D is ambiguous. Trimming took off 2 bases at V and 0 bases at J, with 3 bases between the two ends. CDR3 length equals 13 residues. The V gene's germline CDR1 is SGHNT and CDR2 YYREEE (reference sequence). CDR3 DNA sequence: TGTGCCAGCAGCTTTAATAGCAATCAGCCCCAGCATTTT. This sequence encodes CASSFNSNQPQHF. Full variable domain (remainder filled in from reference TRBV5-4 and TRBJ1-5): ETGVTQSPTHLIKTRGQQVTLRCSSQSGHNTVSWYQQALGQGPQFIFQYYREEENGRGNFPPRFSGLQFPNYSSELNVNALELDDSALYLCASSFNSNQPQHFGDGTRLSIL.

This rearrangement joins TRBV5-4 to TRBJ1-1; 9 bases fit TRBD1. Trimming cost V 5 bases and J 5 bases; bases outside gene matches: 4. The germline V gene has CDR1 SGHNT and CDR2 YYREEE (reference sequence). The CDR3 is 13 residues long. As DNA, the CDR3 is TGTGCCAGCAGACCCGACAGGGGGACTGAAGCTTTCTTT. It encodes CASRPDRGTEAFF.

The chain has TRBV7-8 and TRBJ1-4, with D possibly being TRBD1 (5 bases). The CDR3 covers 16 residues. Per germline, CDR1 SGHVS and CDR2 FQNEAQ. The ends were cut back, 1 base at V and 0 bases at J, with 9 bases in the middle. The CDR3 sequence: CASSLGAGATNEKLFF. DNA of the CDR3: TGTGCCAGCAGCTTAGGTGCGGGGGCAACTAATGAAAAACTGTTTTTT.

The J gene is TRBJ2-3, the V gene TRBV6-1; a weak D match, TRBD2 (5 bases). The CDR3 has 13 amino acids. V lost 7 bases, J lost 4 bases, and 12 bases lay in between. Germline V gene data show CDR1 as MNHNS and CDR2 as SASEGT. The CDR3 sequence: CASKGGEADTQYF. The CDR3 DNA sequence: TGTGCCAGCAAAGGAGGTGAGGCAGATACGCAGTATTTT.

A single count supports this clone. The chain has TRBV4-2 and TRBJ2-7, with 11 bases matching TRBD1. The CDR3 is 14 residues long. V was clipped by 5 bases and J by 6 bases; unmatched bases: 6. Germline CDR1 and CDR2: LGHNA and YNFKEQ. The CDR3 region is CASSVRDRGGEQYF. For the CDR3, the DNA is TGTGCCAGCAGCGTCCGGGACAGGGGGGGCGAGCAGTACTTC.

The rearrangement links TRBV18 to TRBJ1-1; D is uncertain. Germline CDR1 reads KGHSH; CDR2 reads LQKENI. Trimming took 2 bases from V and 11 from J, leaving 9 bases between them. This CDR3 contains 11 residues. This CDR3 is CASSPGGLAFF. CDR3 in DNA: TGTGCCAGCTCACCAGGCGGCCTGGCTTTCTTT.

The chain uses TRBV9 and TRBJ2-2; D remains ambiguous. The CDR3 sequence is 15 residues long. The germline CDR1 and CDR2 sequences are SGDLS and YYNGEE. Trimming shortened V by 5 bases and J by 6 bases, and 17 bases separated the two germline ends. CDR3 sequence reads: CASRMTPTEPGELFF. For the CDR3, the DNA is TGTGCCAGCAGAATGACCCCGACGGAACCCGGGGAGCTGTTTTTT.

The chain recombines TRBV23-1 with TRBJ1-3; D possibly corresponds to TRBD1 (5 bases). TRBV23-1 carries the ORF label, with uncertain function. There are 17 residues in the CDR3. Trimming shortened V by 3 bases and J by 2 bases, and 17 bases separated the two germline ends. The CDR3 reads CASSHTGTRAAGNTIYF. DNA for the CDR3: TGCGCCAGCAGTCATACCGGCACCAGGGCGGCTGGAAACACCATATATTTT.

CDR3 amino acids: CASSLNPPSSYEQYF. CDR3 DNA: TGTGCCAGCAGTTTAAACCCTCCCAGCTCCTACGAGCAGTACTTC. The chain combines TRBV28 with TRBJ2-7; no firm D call. This CDR3 has 15 residues. CDR1 MDHEN and CDR2 SYDVKM come from the germline V gene. V lost 2 bases and J lost 0, with 11 bases in between.

V and J are TRBV6-1 and TRBJ1-5, with TRBD1 as a possible D gene (5 bases). The CDR3 spans 14 residues. CDR1 and CDR2 (germline): MNHNS, SASEGT. V was trimmed by 7 bases and J by 5 bases, leaving 15 bases between them. The CDR3 coding sequence is TGTGCCAGCAATCGGGGGACGGAGCATCAGCCCCAGCATTTT. Translation: CASNRGTEHQPQHF.

This chain connects TRBV5-1 to TRBJ2-1; D gene unclear. V lost 0 bases to trimming and J lost 8 bases, with 12 bases between them. This CDR3 has 14 residues. Germline CDR1 SGHRS, CDR2 YFSETQ. Here the CDR3 DNA reads TGCGCCAGCAGCTTGGCCGGAGTTGGGGATGAGCAGTTCTTC. It yields the protein CASSLAGVGDEQFF. Supplemented by reference TRBV5-1 and TRBJ2-1, the full variable domain reads KAGVTQTPRYLIKTRGQQVTLSCSPISGHRSVSWYQQTPGQGLQFLFEYFSETQRNKGNFPGRFSGRQFSNSRSEMNVSTLELGDSALYLCASSLAGVGDEQFFGPGTRLTVL.